This TCR beta chain comes out of a study of post-analysis software for immune sequencing data. Points from the study as a whole: Controls showed lower frequencies than patients for five TRBV segments, and TRBV5-6, TRBV5-1 and TRBV20-1 were among these. People with multiple sclerosis had a significantly lower normalized Chao1 diversity than controls did.

V shed 3 bases, J shed 5 bases, and the junction held 8 bases outside the gene matches. Looked up from germline, CDR1 is MGHRA and CDR2 is YSYEKL. CDR3 length equals 15 residues. This clonotype appeared many times. Its antigen is unidentified. Prepared TCR beta cDNA libraries contained unique molecular identifiers. TCRdb processed the PCR reads anew with MiXCR; each CDR3 protein has one entry. The sample lists 150,000 to 200,000 distinct CDR3 sequences; roughly 30% were seen once. The chain recombines TRBV4-1 with TRBJ2-5, with 8 positions matching TRBD2. Sequencing used blood. This receptor was taken from a girl aged 10-17 years with multiple sclerosis. The CDR3 bases are TGCGCCAGCAGCCATCAAGGACTAGCACATGAGACCCAGTACTTC. This gives the protein CASSHQGLAHETQYF.